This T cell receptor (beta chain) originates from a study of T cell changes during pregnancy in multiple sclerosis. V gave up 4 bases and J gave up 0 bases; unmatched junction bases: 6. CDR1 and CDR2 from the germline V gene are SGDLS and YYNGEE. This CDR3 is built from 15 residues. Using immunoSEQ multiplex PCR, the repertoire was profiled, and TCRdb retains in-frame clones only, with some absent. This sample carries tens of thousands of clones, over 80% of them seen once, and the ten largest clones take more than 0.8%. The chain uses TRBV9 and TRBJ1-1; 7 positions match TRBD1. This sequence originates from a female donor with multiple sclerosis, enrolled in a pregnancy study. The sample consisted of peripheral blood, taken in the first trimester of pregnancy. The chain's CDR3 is CASSPRDSMNTEAFF. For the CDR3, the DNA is TGTGCCAGCAGCCCCCGGGACAGTATGAACACTGAAGCTTTCTTT.